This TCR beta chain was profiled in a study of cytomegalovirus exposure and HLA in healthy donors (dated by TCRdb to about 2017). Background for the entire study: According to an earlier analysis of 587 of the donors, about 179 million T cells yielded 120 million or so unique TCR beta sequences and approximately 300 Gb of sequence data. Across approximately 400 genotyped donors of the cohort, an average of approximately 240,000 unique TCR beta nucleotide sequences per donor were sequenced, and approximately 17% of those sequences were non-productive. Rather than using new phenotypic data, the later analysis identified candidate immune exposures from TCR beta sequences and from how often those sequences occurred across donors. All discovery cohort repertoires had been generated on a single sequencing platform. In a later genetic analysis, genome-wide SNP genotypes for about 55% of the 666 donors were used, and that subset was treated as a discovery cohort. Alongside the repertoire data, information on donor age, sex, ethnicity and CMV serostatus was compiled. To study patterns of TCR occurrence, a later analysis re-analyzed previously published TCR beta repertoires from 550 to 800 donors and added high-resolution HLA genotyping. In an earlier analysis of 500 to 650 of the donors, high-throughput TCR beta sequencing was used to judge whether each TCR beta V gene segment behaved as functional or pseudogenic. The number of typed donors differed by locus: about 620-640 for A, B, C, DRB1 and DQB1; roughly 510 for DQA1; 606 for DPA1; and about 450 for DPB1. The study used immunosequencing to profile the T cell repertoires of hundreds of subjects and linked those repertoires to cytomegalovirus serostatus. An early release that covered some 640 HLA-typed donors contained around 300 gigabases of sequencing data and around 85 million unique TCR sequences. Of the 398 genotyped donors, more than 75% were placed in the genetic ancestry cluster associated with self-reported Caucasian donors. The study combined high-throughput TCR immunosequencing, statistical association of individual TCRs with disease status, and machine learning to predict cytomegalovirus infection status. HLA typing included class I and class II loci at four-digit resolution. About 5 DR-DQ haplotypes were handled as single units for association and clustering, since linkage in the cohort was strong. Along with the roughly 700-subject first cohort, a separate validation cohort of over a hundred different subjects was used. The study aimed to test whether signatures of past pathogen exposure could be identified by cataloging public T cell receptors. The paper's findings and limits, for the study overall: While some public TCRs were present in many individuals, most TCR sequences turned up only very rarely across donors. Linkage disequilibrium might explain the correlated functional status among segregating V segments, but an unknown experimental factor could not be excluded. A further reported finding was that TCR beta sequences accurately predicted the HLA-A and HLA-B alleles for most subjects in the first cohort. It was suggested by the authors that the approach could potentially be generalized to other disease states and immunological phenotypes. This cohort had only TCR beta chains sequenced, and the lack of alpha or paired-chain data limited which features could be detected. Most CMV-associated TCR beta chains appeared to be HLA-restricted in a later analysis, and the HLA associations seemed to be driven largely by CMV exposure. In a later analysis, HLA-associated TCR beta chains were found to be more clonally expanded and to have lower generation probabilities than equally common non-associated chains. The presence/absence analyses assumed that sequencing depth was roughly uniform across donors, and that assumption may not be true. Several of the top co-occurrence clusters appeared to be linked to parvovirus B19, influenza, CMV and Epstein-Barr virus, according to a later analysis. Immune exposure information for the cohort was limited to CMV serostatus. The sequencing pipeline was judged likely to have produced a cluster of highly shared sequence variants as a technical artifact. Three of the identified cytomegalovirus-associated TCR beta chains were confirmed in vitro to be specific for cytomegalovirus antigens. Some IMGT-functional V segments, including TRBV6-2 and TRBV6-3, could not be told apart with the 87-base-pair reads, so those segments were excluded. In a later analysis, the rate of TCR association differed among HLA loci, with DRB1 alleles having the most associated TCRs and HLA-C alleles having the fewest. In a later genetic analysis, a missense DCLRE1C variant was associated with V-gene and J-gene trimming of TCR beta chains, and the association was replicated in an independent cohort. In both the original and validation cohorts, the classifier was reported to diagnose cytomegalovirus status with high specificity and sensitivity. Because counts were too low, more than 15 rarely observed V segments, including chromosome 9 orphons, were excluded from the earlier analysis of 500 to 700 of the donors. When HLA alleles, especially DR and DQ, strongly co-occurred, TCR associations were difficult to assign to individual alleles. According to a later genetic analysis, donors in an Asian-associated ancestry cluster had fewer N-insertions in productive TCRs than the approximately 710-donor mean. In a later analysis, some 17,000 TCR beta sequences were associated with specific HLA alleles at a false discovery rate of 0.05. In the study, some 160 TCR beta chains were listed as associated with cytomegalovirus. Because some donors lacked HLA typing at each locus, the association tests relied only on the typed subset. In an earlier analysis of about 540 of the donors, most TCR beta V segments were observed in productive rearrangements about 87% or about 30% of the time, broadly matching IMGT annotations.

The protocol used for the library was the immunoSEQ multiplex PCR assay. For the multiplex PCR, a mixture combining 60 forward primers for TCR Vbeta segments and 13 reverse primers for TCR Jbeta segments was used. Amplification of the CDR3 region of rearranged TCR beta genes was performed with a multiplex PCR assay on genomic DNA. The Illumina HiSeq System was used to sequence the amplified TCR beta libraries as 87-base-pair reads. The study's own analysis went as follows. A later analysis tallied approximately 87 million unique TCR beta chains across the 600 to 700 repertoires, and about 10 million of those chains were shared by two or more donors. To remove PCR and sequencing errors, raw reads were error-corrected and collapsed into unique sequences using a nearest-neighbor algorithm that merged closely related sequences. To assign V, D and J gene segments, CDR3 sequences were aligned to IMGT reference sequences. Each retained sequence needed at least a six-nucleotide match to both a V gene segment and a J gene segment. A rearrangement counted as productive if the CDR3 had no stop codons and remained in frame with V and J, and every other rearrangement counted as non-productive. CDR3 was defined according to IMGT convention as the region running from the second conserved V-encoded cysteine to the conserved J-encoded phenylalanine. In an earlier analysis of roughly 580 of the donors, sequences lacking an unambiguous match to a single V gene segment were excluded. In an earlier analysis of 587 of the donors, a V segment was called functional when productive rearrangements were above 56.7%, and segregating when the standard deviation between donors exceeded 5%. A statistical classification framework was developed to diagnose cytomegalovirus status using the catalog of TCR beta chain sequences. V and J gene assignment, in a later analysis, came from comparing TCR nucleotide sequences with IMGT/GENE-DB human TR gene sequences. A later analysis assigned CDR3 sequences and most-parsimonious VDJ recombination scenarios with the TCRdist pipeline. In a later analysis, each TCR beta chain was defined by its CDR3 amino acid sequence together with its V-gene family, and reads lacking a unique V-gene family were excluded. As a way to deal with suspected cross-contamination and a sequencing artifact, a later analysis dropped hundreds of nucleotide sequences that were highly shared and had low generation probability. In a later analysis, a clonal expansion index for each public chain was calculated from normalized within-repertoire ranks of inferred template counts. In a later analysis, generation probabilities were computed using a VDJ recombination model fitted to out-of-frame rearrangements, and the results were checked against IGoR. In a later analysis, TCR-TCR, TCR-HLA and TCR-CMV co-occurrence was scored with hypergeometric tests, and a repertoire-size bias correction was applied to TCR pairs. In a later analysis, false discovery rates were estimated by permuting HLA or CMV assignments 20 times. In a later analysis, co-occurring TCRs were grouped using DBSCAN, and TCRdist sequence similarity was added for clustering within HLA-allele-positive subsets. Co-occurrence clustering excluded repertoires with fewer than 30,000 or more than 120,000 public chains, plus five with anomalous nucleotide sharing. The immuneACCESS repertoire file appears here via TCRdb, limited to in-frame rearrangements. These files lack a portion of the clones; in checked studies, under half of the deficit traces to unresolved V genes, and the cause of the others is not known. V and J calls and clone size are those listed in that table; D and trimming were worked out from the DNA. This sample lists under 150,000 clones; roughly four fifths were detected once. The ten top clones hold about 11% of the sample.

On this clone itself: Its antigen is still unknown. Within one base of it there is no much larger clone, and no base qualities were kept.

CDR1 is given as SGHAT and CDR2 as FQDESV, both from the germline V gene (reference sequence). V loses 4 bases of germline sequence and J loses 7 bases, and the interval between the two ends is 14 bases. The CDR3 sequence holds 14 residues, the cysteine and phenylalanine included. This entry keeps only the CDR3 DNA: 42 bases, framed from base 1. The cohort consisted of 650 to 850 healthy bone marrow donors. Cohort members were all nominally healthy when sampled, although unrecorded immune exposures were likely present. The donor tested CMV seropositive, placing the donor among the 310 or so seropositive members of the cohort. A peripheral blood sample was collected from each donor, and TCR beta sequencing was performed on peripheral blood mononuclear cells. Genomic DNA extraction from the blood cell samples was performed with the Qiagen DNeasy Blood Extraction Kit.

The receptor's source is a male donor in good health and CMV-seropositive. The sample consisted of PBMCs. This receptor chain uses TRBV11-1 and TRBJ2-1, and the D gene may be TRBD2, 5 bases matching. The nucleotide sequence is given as TGTGCCAGCAGCTCCCGCCGGGGTCCGAATGAGCAGTTCTTC. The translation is CASSSRRGPNEQFF. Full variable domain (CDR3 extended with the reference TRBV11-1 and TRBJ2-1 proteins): EAEVAQSPRYKITEKSQAVAFWCDPISGHATLYWYRQILGQGPELLVQFQDESVVDDSQLPKDRFSAERLKGVDSTLKIQPAELGDSAMYLCASSSRRGPNEQFFGPGTRLTVL.